Listed below are T cell receptor beta chains from one sample, sequenced in a study of T cell changes during pregnancy in multiple sclerosis. TCRdb keeps only in-frame clones here, not all; method: immunoSEQ multiplex PCR. The sample consists of about 45,000 clones, roughly 96% of them appearing once. This specimen was peripheral blood, taken in the second trimester of pregnancy. These receptors were obtained from a female donor with multiple sclerosis, enrolled in a pregnancy study. Both conserved end residues are part of each CDR3. A D gene is named only where the DNA matches it firmly. A clone size is listed for some rows: how often the clone was seen (once, few, many), or a class if it is expanded.

TRBV7-2	-	-	TRBJ1-1	TGTGCCAGCAGCTTAGTACGCGCGAACACTGAAGCTTTCTTT	CASSLVRANTEAFF
TRBV5-5	-	TRBD2	TRBJ2-2	TGTGCCAGCAGCCCTCGGGGGGGGGTCACCGGGGAGCTGTTTTTT	CASSPRGGVTGELFF
TRBV9	once	TRBD1	TRBJ1-1	TGTGCCAGCAGCCCCGGAGGGACAGGGGGCGAGAACACTGAAGCTTTCTTT	CASSPGGTGGENTEAFF
TRBV28	once	TRBD1	TRBJ1-2	TGTGCCAGCAGGACAGGGGACTATGGCTACACCTTC	CASRTGDYGYTF
TRBV6-1	-	-	TRBJ2-7	TGTGCCAGCAGGTCGGGACATGGTAACTACGAGCAGTACTTC	CASRSGHGNYEQYF
TRBV9	-	TRBD2	TRBJ2-5	TGTGCCAGCAGCGTCACTAGCGGGGGCGGATCGCAAGAGACCCAGTACTTC	CASSVTSGGGSQETQYF
TRBV4-3	-	-	TRBJ1-1	TGCGCCAGCAGCCAACGGGGAGGGGACACTGAAGCTTTCTTT	CASSQRGGDTEAFF
TRBV12-5	few	-	TRBJ1-1	TGTGCTAGTGGACGAGGGGGTCCCGGTGAAGCTTTCTTT	CASGRGGPGEAFF
TRBV9	-	-	TRBJ1-1	TGTGCCAGCAGCGTAAGTACTGTTATGAACACTGAAGCTTTCTTT	CASSVSTVMNTEAFF
TRBV6-5	once	TRBD1	TRBJ1-1	TGTGCCAGCAGTTACACAGGGGTGAACACTGAAGCTTTCTTT	CASSYTGVNTEAFF
TRBV9	-	-	TRBJ1-6	TGTGCCAGCAGCGTATGGGGGGGACCCCTCCACTTT	CASSVWGGPLHF
TRBV9	once	-	TRBJ2-5	TGTGCCAGCAGCGTAGCTTTGGGCGACACCCAAGAGACCCAGTACTTC	CASSVALGDTQETQYF
TRBV19	-	TRBD1	TRBJ1-1	TGTGCCAGTAGTATTCTATGGACAGGGACGAACACTGAAGCTTTCTTT	CASSILWTGTNTEAFF
TRBV29-1	-	-	TRBJ1-4	TGCAGCGTTATACAGGGAGTTAATGAAAAACTGTTTTTT	CSVIQGVNEKLFF
TRBV2	-	TRBD1	TRBJ2-1	TGTGCCAGCAGGCCCGACAGGGTCGGTGAGCAGTTCTTC	CASRPDRVGEQFF
TRBV4-2	once	TRBD1	TRBJ1-2	TGTGCCAGCAGCCAAGTGGGACAGTTCACCTTC	CASSQVGQFTF
TRBV5-4	-	TRBD1	TRBJ1-4	TGTGCCAGCAGCTTACGGACAGGAACTAATGAAAAACTGTTTTTT	CASSLRTGTNEKLFF
TRBV7-6	-	-	TRBJ2-5	TGTGCCAGCAGCTTAAGCCTGCAAGAGACCCAGTACTTC	CASSLSLQETQYF
TRBV5-5	-	-	TRBJ2-1	TGTGCCAGCAGCAGATTGGCAGGGAATGAGCAGTTCTTC	CASSRLAGNEQFF
TRBV27	once	-	TRBJ2-7	TGTGCCAGCAGGGAATGGGAGGGGGAGTCCTACGAGCAGTACTTC	CASREWEGESYEQYF
TRBV5-4	-	-	TRBJ2-7	TGTGCCAGCAGCTTGGTTGGGGGGGCAAACGAGCAGTACTTC	CASSLVGGANEQYF
TRBV9	-	TRBD1	TRBJ1-6	TGTGCCAGCACCCGTGGGGACAGGGATAATTCACCCCTCCACTTT	CASTRGDRDNSPLHF
TRBV27	-	TRBD1	TRBJ1-1	TGTGCCAGCAGTCGTGGGACAGGGTTGGTCGAGAACACTGAAGCTTTCTTT	CASSRGTGLVENTEAFF
TRBV27	-	-	TRBJ2-3	TGTGCCAGCAGTTGGGCGTACCGCACGACAGATACGCAGTATTTT	CASSWAYRTTDTQYF
TRBV7-2	-	-	TRBJ2-7	TGTGCCAGCAGCTTGGATAGCGGTTCCTACGAGCAGTACTTC	CASSLDSGSYEQYF
TRBV5-6	-	TRBD2	TRBJ2-3	TGTGCCAGCAGCTTGTTTGACGGGGGGGCCTTAAGCACAGATACGCAGTATTTT	CASSLFDGGALSTDTQYF
TRBV6-5	-	TRBD1	TRBJ1-1	TGTGCCAGCAGTTACTCGACAGGGTCGGGCACTGAAGCTTTCTTT	CASSYSTGSGTEAFF
TRBV10-1	-	TRBD1	TRBJ1-2	TGCGCCAGCAGAAAACAGGGGGAGGGCTACACCTTC	CASRKQGEGYTF
TRBV10-3	-	-	TRBJ2-2	TGTGCCACCCACAGAGACACCGGGGAGCTGTTTTTT	CATHRDTGELFF
TRBV5-1	-	-	TRBJ1-2	TGCGCCAGCAGCGGACAGCCCTGGGGCTACACCTTC	CASSGQPWGYTF
TRBV18	-	TRBD1	TRBJ1-3	TGTGCCAGCTCAAGACAGGGAAAGTCTCCGGGAAACACCATATATTTT	CASSRQGKSPGNTIYF
TRBV2	-	TRBD1	TRBJ1-5	TGTGCCAGCAGAGGACCCCGGGACAGGGCGAACAATCAGCCCCAGCATTTT	CASRGPRDRANNQPQHF
TRBV18	few	-	TRBJ1-1	TGTGCCAGCTCACAGGGGTTGAACACTGAAGCTTTCTTT	CASSQGLNTEAFF
TRBV10-2	-	-	TRBJ1-2	TGCGCCAGCAGCGTAAACAGGGTCCCCCCCGACTATGGCTACACCTTC	CASSVNRVPPDYGYTF
TRBV19	-	TRBD1	TRBJ1-2	TGTGCCAGTAGTATAGCCGGGACAGAAGGCTATGGCTACACCTTC	CASSIAGTEGYGYTF
TRBV7-2	once	TRBD1	TRBJ2-7	TGTGCCAGCAGCGAACGACCTGGACAGGGCAAGGAGCAGTACTTC	CASSERPGQGKEQYF
TRBV5-1	-	TRBD2	TRBJ2-7	TGCGCCAGCAGCTCCGGACTAGTCTCGGACGAGCAGTACTTC	CASSSGLVSDEQYF
TRBV6-1	-	-	TRBJ2-2	TGTGCCAGCAGTGCGGACAGAAGGAACACCGGGGAGCTGTTTTTT	CASSADRRNTGELFF
TRBV6-1	-	TRBD2	TRBJ2-7	TGTGCCAGCAGTTCTCTAGCGGGAGGCTCCTACGAGCAGTACTTC	CASSSLAGGSYEQYF
TRBV5-6	-	TRBD1	TRBJ1-6	TGTGCCAGCAGCTTGGGACAGGGGGCGAGTTCACCCCTCCACTTT	CASSLGQGASSPLHF
TRBV7-9	-	-	TRBJ1-2	TGTGCCAGCAGCTTAGCGCGACTGAACTATGGCTACACCTTC	CASSLARLNYGYTF
TRBV28	once	TRBD1	TRBJ1-5	TGTGCCAGCGACCTACAGGGGGCGAATCAGCCCCAGCATTTT	CASDLQGANQPQHF
TRBV5-6	-	TRBD1	TRBJ2-1	TGTGCCAGCAGCTTGGGGGACAGAGGAATAGGTGAGCAGTTCTTC	CASSLGDRGIGEQFF
TRBV25-1	once	-	TRBJ1-1	TGTGCCAGTGTCAGGAACACTGAAGCTTTCTTT	CASVRNTEAFF
TRBV2	-	-	TRBJ2-7	TGTGCCAGCAGGTACAGCTCCTACGAGCAGTACTTC	CASRYSSYEQYF
TRBV27	-	TRBD1	TRBJ1-1	TGTGCCAGCAGTCTAAGGACAGGGTCGATGAACACTGAAGCTTTCTTT	CASSLRTGSMNTEAFF
TRBV11-2	once	-	TRBJ2-2	TGTGCCAGCAGCTTATTCTCAGGGAACACCGGGGAGCTGTTTTTT	CASSLFSGNTGELFF
TRBV27	-	TRBD2	TRBJ2-7	TGTGCCAGCAGTTTGTCACTAGCGGTACTCTACGAGCAGTACTTC	CASSLSLAVLYEQYF
TRBV11-2	-	-	TRBJ2-3	TGTGCCAGCAGCAGGGACTCCCCCACAGATACGCAGTATTTT	CASSRDSPTDTQYF
TRBV4-1	-	TRBD1	TRBJ1-1	TGCGCCAGCAGCCAGATCCTCTCGACAGGGGGGACTGAAGCTTTCTTT	CASSQILSTGGTEAFF
TRBV21-1	-	-	TRBJ2-2	TGTGCCAGCAGCAAAGCGGTGCGAAGCACCGGGGAGCTGTTTTTT	CASSKAVRSTGELFF
TRBV19	-	-	TRBJ1-5	TGTGCCAGTAGTATAGTCCTAACAGGGCAGCCCCAGCATTTT	CASSIVLTGQPQHF
TRBV5-4	-	-	TRBJ2-7	TGTGCCAGCAGCTACGGGGGAACCTACGAGCAGTACTTC	CASSYGGTYEQYF
TRBV5-4	-	TRBD2	TRBJ2-3	TGTGCCAGCAGCTTGGCCTTGGGGGTAGCGGGAGGAAGCACAGATACGCAGTATTTT	CASSLALGVAGGSTDTQYF
TRBV7-2	-	-	TRBJ1-2	TGTGCCAGCAGCCCCTCGGGGGGACTACTATATGGCTACACCTTC	CASSPSGGLLYGYTF
TRBV7-9	-	TRBD2	TRBJ2-2	TGTGCCAGCAGCAAGGTAGCGGGAGGCACCGGGGAGCTGTTTTTT	CASSKVAGGTGELFF
TRBV4-2	-	-	TRBJ2-1	TGTGCCAGCAGCCAAGACCTAGTGCAGCTAGCAGAGCAGTTCTTC	CASSQDLVQLAEQFF
TRBV25-1	-	TRBD2	TRBJ2-3	TGTGCCAGCAGTGAATTGGCGGGAGATTTTAGGGACACAGATACGCAGTATTTT	CASSELAGDFRDTDTQYF
TRBV7-9	-	-	TRBJ1-2	TGTGCCAGCAGCGAACCGGGGGGCTCCTATGGCTACACCTTC	CASSEPGGSYGYTF